This TCR beta chain was captured in a study of T-cell memory formation after mild COVID-19. Trimming shortened V by 5 bases and J by 2 bases, and 8 bases separated the two germline ends. Germline V gene sequence: CDR1 SEHNR, CDR2 FQNEAQ (reference sequence). The CDR3 runs to 13 residues. Each CDR3 protein gets one entry after TCRdb re-called the 5' RACE reads with MiXCR. The sample has 470,000 or so distinct CDR3 sequences; roughly 17% are singletons. Material: PBMCs or a T cell subset sorted from them (not recorded which). This chain links TRBV7-9 with TRBJ2-3, with no clear D. This receptor was obtained from a man younger than 35 who had mild COVID-19 (a few samples of this study predate the infection). Cell type and time point are not known. CDR3 residues: CASSPLLTDTQYF. As DNA, the CDR3 is TGTGCCAGCAGCCCTCTGCTCACAGATACGCAGTATTTT. The whole variable domain, filled in from reference TRBV7-9 and TRBJ2-3, reads DTGVSQNPRHKITKRGQNVTFRCDPISEHNRLYWYRQTLGQGPEFLTYFQNEAQLEKSRLLSDRFSAERPKGSFSTLEIQRTEQGDSAMYLCASSPLLTDTQYFGPGTRLTVL.